The present entry profiles one T cell receptor beta chain with its context. The age range of participants was about 18 to 95 years, with residence in fewer than 25 US areas. The study assigned cohorts using participant-reported clinical history. The protocol was immunoSEQ multiplex PCR, while the TCRdb copy is restricted to in-frame clones and leaves out a portion. The sample lists some 200,000 clones, approximately 83% occurring once. These data belong to a study of blood T cell repertoires in COVID-19. At the level of the study: Sites across the United States, Italy and Spain contributed samples from acute and convalescent COVID-19. PBMCs, B-cell-depleted T cells, or T cells were the source of the cDNA or gDNA that made up the material.

J was trimmed by 4 bases and V by 2 bases; bases with no gene match: 11. CDR3 length: 16 amino acids. Germline CDR1 and CDR2: LGHNA and YNFKEQ. The clonotype comes from a woman in her thirties or forties with acute COVID-19. This sequence joins TRBV4-2 and TRBJ2-7; 7 bases line up with TRBD2. Sequencing was done on a sample of PBMCs or T cells enriched from blood (not recorded which). CDR3 amino acids: CASSQTPKTGLYEQYF. The CDR3 DNA reads TGTGCCAGCAGCCAAACCCCTAAGACGGGACTATACGAGCAGTACTTC.